The present T cell receptor (beta chain) was sequenced within a study of regulatory T cells in long-lasting Graves disease. Whole-study findings and limits: New patients shared fewer public clonotypes (approximately 1,000) than persistent patients did (around 2,900).

Regarding time point: persistent/refractory GD, antithyroid drugs over 5 years with positive TRAb. The TCR library was made from RNA extracted from PBMCs. CDR3-region Arm-PCR and iRepertoire HTBI primers produced the TCR beta libraries. One entry per CDR3 protein results from TCRdb running MiXCR on the multiplex PCR reads. In the table there are over 450,000 distinct CDR3 sequences, around a fifth of which are singletons. This clonotype has only a few counts. The antigen remains undetermined. The sequence was obtained from a female donor with Graves disease. The source was peripheral blood mononuclear cells (PBMCs), collected when the disease was refractory, from a patient treated with antithyroid drugs.

For the CDR3, the DNA is TGTGCCAGCAGTTTTCATCCGACAGGGGTGAACACTGAAGCTTTCTTT. Translating it yields CASSFHPTGVNTEAFF. The chain links TRBV27 to TRBJ1-1, with 8 bases matching TRBD1. Trimming cost V 3 bases and J 0 bases; bases outside gene matches: 6. This CDR3 contains 16 residues. Looked up from germline, CDR1 is MNHEY and CDR2 is SMNVEV (reference sequence).